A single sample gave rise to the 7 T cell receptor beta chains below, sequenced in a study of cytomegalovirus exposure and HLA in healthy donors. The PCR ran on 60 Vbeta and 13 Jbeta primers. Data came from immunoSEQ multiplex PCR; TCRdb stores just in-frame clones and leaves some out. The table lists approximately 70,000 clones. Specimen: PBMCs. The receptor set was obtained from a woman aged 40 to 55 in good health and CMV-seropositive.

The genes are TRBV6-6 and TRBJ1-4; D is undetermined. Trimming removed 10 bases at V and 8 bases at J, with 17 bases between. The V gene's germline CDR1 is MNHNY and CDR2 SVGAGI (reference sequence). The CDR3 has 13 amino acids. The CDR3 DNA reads TGTGCCACGGAGGGTGACAAGGGAGAAAAACTGTTTTTT. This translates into CATEGDKGEKLFF.

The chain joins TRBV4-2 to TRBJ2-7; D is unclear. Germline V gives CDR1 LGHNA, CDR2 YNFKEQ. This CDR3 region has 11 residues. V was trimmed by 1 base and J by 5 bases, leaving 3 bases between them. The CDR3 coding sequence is TGTGCCAGCAGCCAAGGTAACGAGCAGTACTTC. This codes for CASSQGNEQYF.

DNA for the CDR3: TGTGCCAGCAGCTTCGGGACTAGTCAAACAGATACGCAGTATTTT. Residues: CASSFGTSQTDTQYF. The gene calls are TRBV13 and TRBJ2-3; 8 bases agree with TRBD2. Germline V gene data show CDR1 as PRHDT and CDR2 as FYEKMQ (reference sequence). The length of the CDR3 is 15 residues. The V and J ends lost 3 bases and 3 bases, in that order; junction bases with no gene match: 5.

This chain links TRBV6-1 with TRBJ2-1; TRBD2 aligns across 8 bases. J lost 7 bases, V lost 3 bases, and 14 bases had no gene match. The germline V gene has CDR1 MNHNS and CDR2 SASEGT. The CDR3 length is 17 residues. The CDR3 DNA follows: TGTGCCAGCAGTGAGCTCGGGCAAGCGGGGGTTGTGAATGAGCAGTTCTTC. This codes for CASSELGQAGVVNEQFF.

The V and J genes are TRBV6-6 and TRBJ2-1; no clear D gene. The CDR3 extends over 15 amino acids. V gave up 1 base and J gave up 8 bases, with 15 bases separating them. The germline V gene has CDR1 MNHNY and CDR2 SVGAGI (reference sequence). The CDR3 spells CASSYLFSSEDEQFF. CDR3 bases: TGTGCCAGCAGTTACTTATTCTCCTCCGAGGATGAGCAGTTCTTC.

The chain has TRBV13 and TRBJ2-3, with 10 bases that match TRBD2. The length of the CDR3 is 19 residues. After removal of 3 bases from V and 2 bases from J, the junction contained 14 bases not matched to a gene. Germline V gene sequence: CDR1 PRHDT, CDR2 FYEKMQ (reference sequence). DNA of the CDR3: TGTGCCAGCAGCTTGGGTCTCGGCGGGACTAGCGTATCCACAGATACGCAGTATTTT. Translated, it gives CASSLGLGGTSVSTDTQYF. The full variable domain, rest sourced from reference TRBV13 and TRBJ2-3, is AAGVIQSPRHLIKEKRETATLKCYPIPRHDTVYWYQQGPGQDPQFLISFYEKMQSDKGSIPDRFSAQQFSDYHSELNMSSLELGDSALYFCASSLGLGGTSVSTDTQYFGPGTRLTVL.

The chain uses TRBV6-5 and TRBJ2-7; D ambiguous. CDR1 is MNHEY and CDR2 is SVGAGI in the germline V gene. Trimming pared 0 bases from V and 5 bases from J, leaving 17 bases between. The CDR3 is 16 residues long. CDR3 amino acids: CASSYSSGMVYDEQYF. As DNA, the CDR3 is TGTGCCAGCAGTTACTCTTCGGGTATGGTCTACGACGAGCAGTACTTC.